These 5 T cell receptor beta chains originate from one sample sequenced in a study of shared clonotypes between healthy human individuals. The table came from immunoSEQ multiplex PCR; TCRdb's copy has only in-frame clones and leaves some out. The data hold 190,000 or so clones, with about 93% observed a single time. Specimen: naive CD4+ T cells sorted from blood. The sample's subset: CD45RA+ positively selected. The source is a woman in her twenties or thirties in good health.

The chain uses TRBV9 and TRBJ2-5; the match to TRBD2 covers 7 bases. Germline V gene data show CDR1 as SGDLS and CDR2 as YYNGEE. V shed 0 bases and J 4 bases; nucleotides not matched to a gene: 6. The CDR3 is made up of 15 amino acids. This chain's CDR3 is CASSVALGEGETQYF. The CDR3 DNA reads TGTGCCAGCAGCGTAGCTCTAGGGGAGGGAGAGACCCAGTACTTC.

The chain employs TRBV9 and TRBJ2-7; TRBD1 aligns across 11 bases. CDR1 SGDLS and CDR2 YYNGEE come from the germline V gene. This CDR3 has 15 residues. The V segment lost 0 bases and the J segment 9 bases; nucleotides outside the gene matches: 8. The CDR3, as DNA: TGTGCCAGCAGCGTAGCGGGGACAGGGGGTCTTGGGCAGTACTTC. Its protein product is CASSVAGTGGLGQYF.

The rearrangement links TRBV7-3 to TRBJ2-7; 9 bases are a match to TRBD1. The J segment lost 4 bases and the V segment lost 2 bases, leaving 3 bases of the junction unmatched. Per the germline V gene, CDR1 is SGHTA and CDR2 is FQGTGA. The CDR3 is made up of 14 amino acids. CDR3 DNA: TGTGCCAGCAGCTTAGACAGGGGGATTTACGAGCAGTACTTC. The encoded protein is CASSLDRGIYEQYF.

The chain is built from TRBV19 and TRBJ1-3; no clear D gene. Trimming removed 7 bases at V and 0 bases at J, with 10 bases between. CDR1 LNHDA and CDR2 SQIVND come from the germline V gene (reference sequence). This CDR3 spans 14 amino acids. The CDR3 spells CASNRRHSGNTIYF. In DNA, the CDR3 is TGTGCCAGTAATCGCCGGCACTCTGGAAACACCATATATTTT. The full variable domain, in which reference TRBV19 and TRBJ1-3 provide the parts outside the CDR3, is DGGITQSPKYLFRKEGQNVTLSCEQNLNHDAMYWYRQDPGQGLRLIYYSQIVNDFQKGDIAEGYSVSREKKESFPLTVTSAQKNPTAFYLCASNRRHSGNTIYFGEGSWLTVV.

This sequence joins TRBV14 and TRBJ2-1; maybe TRBD2 (5 bases). This CDR3 has 12 residues. Trimming removed 1 base at V and 9 bases at J, with 7 bases between. The germline gives CDR1 SGHDN, CDR2 FVKESK. The chain's CDR3 is CASSQAGFEQFF. The CDR3 DNA reads TGTGCCAGCAGCCAAGCGGGGTTTGAGCAGTTCTTC.